One and the same sample provided the 32 T cell receptor beta chains below, sequenced in a study of EBV T-cell therapy then PD-1 blockade in nasopharyngeal carcinoma. Time point noted: 266 days after commencement of treatment, after nivolumab therapy. The treatment was: AdE1-LMPpoly-expanded autologous EBV-specific T-cell therapy followed by anti-PD-1 nivolumab. Only in-frame clones appear in the TCRdb table, and some are missing; sequencing was by immunoSEQ multiplex PCR. The sample holds fewer than 25,000 clones, around 84% seen once. These receptors' targets are unknown. The sequences come from CD8+ T cells from blood, collected around day 270 from a patient whose treatment included autologous EBV-specific T cells and nivolumab. The receptors come from a man aged 40-55 years with nasopharyngeal carcinoma.

This chain links TRBV2 with TRBJ2-4; a possible D gene is TRBD2 (5 bases). Between the trimmed V and J ends, which lost 6 bases and 9 bases, there was a span of 6 bases. CDR3 length: 10 amino acids. Germline assignment: CDR1 SNHLY and CDR2 FYNNEI. The CDR3 DNA sequence: TGTGCCAGCAGAGGAGGCATTCAGTACTTC. Encoded protein: CASRGGIQYF. The full variable domain, in which reference TRBV2 and TRBJ2-4 provide the parts outside the CDR3, is EPEVTQTPSHQVTQMGQEVILRCVPISNHLYFYWYRQILGQKVEFLVSFYNNEISEKSEIFDDQFSVERPDGSNFTLKIRSTKLEDSAMYFCASRGGIQYFGAGTRLSVL.

This chain uses TRBV7-9 with TRBJ2-2; 8 nucleotides line up with TRBD1. The CDR3 spans 17 residues. After removal of 3 bases from V and 3 bases from J, the junction contained 9 bases not matched to a gene. Germline V lookup: CDR1 SEHNR, CDR2 FQNEAQ (reference sequence). CDR3 bases: TGTGCCAGCAGCTTCATTAGGACAGGGTCTGACACCGGGGAGCTGTTTTTT. This encodes CASSFIRTGSDTGELFF.

The table lists this clone with a count of one. This rearrangement joins TRBV12-5 to TRBJ1-2; D is ambiguous. V dropped 2 bases and J dropped 6 bases, with 10 bases sitting between them. The CDR3 runs to 13 residues. CDR1 is LGHNT, CDR2 FRNRAP, per germline. CDR3 residues: CASGLSSVHGYTF. The CDR3 nucleotides are TGTGCTAGTGGTTTGAGTTCCGTCCATGGCTACACCTTC.

The chain recombines TRBV7-9 with TRBJ2-2, with 8 positions matching TRBD2. Trimming removed 6 bases from V and 3 bases from J; junction bases left unmatched: 12. Germline CDR1 reads SEHNR; CDR2 reads FQNEAQ (reference sequence). The CDR3 loop spans 17 amino acids. CDR3 protein: CASSIFGGAADTGELFF. The CDR3 DNA reads as TGTGCCAGCAGTATTTTCGGGGGGGCGGCGGACACCGGGGAGCTGTTTTTT.

This clone has only one observation. The chain joins TRBV4-3 to TRBJ1-5, with D unclear. The CDR3 is 17 residues long. V gave up 1 base and J gave up 0 bases, with 13 bases separating them. Germline V gene lookup returns CDR1 LGHNA and CDR2 YSLEER. The CDR3 sequence: CASSQGRRVYSNQPQHF. In nucleotides, the CDR3 is TGCGCCAGCAGCCAAGGTAGGAGGGTCTATAGCAATCAGCCCCAGCATTTT.

This clone rates as medium-sized (0.01 to 0.1%). The chain combines TRBV12-3 or TRBV12-4 with TRBJ1-1, with TRBD1 as a possible D gene (5 bases). This CDR3 contains 12 residues. Trimming took off 7 bases at V and 5 bases at J, with 11 bases between the two ends. CDR3 in amino acids: CASTSGGTEAFF. CDR3 bases: TGTGCCAGCACCTCGGGGGGGACTGAAGCTTTCTTT.

The J gene is TRBJ2-3, the V gene TRBV6-5, with D maybe TRBD2 (5 bases). Germline lookup yields CDR1 MNHEY and CDR2 SVGAGI. The CDR3 contains 15 residues. The V end lost 0 bases, the J end lost 3 bases, and 10 bases lay between the germline ends. CDR3 DNA: TGTGCCAGCAGTTACTCCGTAGGAGGAACAGATACGCAGTATTTT. It specifies CASSYSVGGTDTQYF.

CDR3 sequence reads: CASSVRAYSDTQYF. The CDR3 nucleotides read TGTGCCAGCAGCGTACGCGCCTACTCAGATACGCAGTATTTT. The chain is built from TRBV9 and TRBJ2-3; D is unresolved. Looked up from germline, CDR1 is SGDLS and CDR2 is YYNGEE. V lost 1 base, J lost 4 bases, and 10 bases lay in between. There are 14 residues in the CDR3.

This clone has a single count. The rearrangement joins TRBV4-2 to TRBJ2-1; 8 positions match TRBD2. The ends lost 0 bases at V and 4 bases at J; junction bases unmatched: 5. The CDR3 is 16 residues long. The germline V gene encodes CDR1 LGHNA and CDR2 YNFKEQ. CDR3 residues: CASSQDPLADYNEQFF. In DNA, the CDR3 is TGTGCCAGCAGCCAAGATCCACTAGCGGATTACAATGAGCAGTTCTTC.

The chain links TRBV6-6 to TRBJ2-4; the D gene could be TRBD1 or TRBD2 (5 bases each). Germline V gene sequence: CDR1 MNHNY, CDR2 SVGAGI (reference sequence). The CDR3 has 16 residues. Trimming removed 0 bases at V and 8 bases at J, with 17 bases between. The CDR3: CASSYSRGSGLDIQYF. As DNA, the CDR3 is TGTGCCAGCAGTTACTCGAGGGGATCAGGGCTGGACATTCAGTACTTC.

The chain employs TRBV19 and TRBJ2-5, with D uncertain. The CDR3 covers 15 residues. Trimming took 5 bases from V and 3 from J, leaving 16 bases between them. From germline, CDR1 is LNHDA and CDR2 SQIVND (reference sequence). The CDR3 is CASSSFRGDKETQYF. For the CDR3, the DNA is TGTGCCAGTAGTTCCTTTCGAGGTGACAAAGAGACCCAGTACTTC.

The rearrangement links TRBV10-3 to TRBJ2-7, with 8 bases lining up with TRBD1. The CDR3 extends over 14 amino acids. Germline CDR1 and CDR2: ENHRY and SYGVKD. The ends lost 2 bases at V and 5 bases at J; junction bases unmatched: 5. In nucleotides, the CDR3 is TGTGCCATCAGTGAGGGCCAGGGGGCTGACGAGCAGTACTTC. This gives the protein CAISEGQGADEQYF.

This clone is medium-sized by share. Other DNA sequences in the sample encode the same CDR3. This chain connects TRBV6-5 to TRBJ2-2; possibly TRBD1 or TRBD2 for D (5 bases each). CDR3 length: 14 amino acids. Between the trimmed V and J ends, which lost 2 bases and 4 bases, there was a span of 8 bases. Germline V CDR1 and CDR2: MNHEY, SVGAGI. The chain's CDR3 is CASSYDSGTGELFF. DNA for the CDR3: TGTGCCAGCAGTTACGACAGCGGCACCGGGGAGCTGTTTTTT.

This clone was seen only a few times. This chain joins TRBV3-1 (or the pseudogene TRBV3-2) and TRBJ2-1; TRBD1 matches at 10 bases. The CDR3 loop spans 20 amino acids. The V and J ends lost 0 bases and 4 bases, in that order; junction bases with no gene match: 15. Germline-derived CDR1 and CDR2 are LGHDT and YNNKEL (reference sequence). The CDR3 DNA reads as TGTGCCAGCAGCCAAGAATGGGCCCAACTCCGGGACAGGGGATACAATGAGCAGTTCTTC. Translated: CASSQEWAQLRDRGYNEQFF.

V gene TRBV28 combines with J gene TRBJ1-2; D unresolved. Per the germline V gene, CDR1 is MDHEN and CDR2 is SYDVKM. This CDR3 has 13 amino acids. Trimming took off 3 bases at V and 3 bases at J, with 8 bases between the two ends. CDR3 sequence reads: CASSLVGDYGYTF. The CDR3 region has the DNA TGTGCCAGCAGTTTGGTGGGCGACTATGGCTACACCTTC.

This chain uses TRBV29-1 with TRBJ2-2; TRBD2 might be the D (5 bases). CDR1 and CDR2 from the germline V gene are SQVTM and ANQGSEA. This CDR3 is built from 16 residues. Trimming took 1 base from V and 9 from J, leaving 21 bases between them. CDR3 residues: CSVEGRGKGEVWELFF. In DNA, the CDR3 is TGCAGCGTTGAAGGCCGGGGAAAGGGCGAGGTTTGGGAGCTGTTTTTT.

This clone turned up a few times. The chain uses TRBV28 and TRBJ1-1; D not resolved. V dropped 3 bases and J dropped 2 bases, with 7 bases sitting between them. The CDR3 is 13 residues long. Germline V gene sequence: CDR1 MDHEN, CDR2 SYDVKM. The CDR3 DNA reads as TGTGCCAGCAGTTTTTCCCTCAACACTGAAGCTTTCTTT. Its protein product is CASSFSLNTEAFF.

The gene calls are TRBV7-2 and TRBJ1-5; D is unclear. Germline-derived CDR1 and CDR2 are SGHTA and FQGNSA. The ends were cut back, 2 bases at V and 4 bases at J, with 6 bases in the middle. The CDR3 is 13 amino acids. This CDR3 is CASSLRINQPQHF. DNA for the CDR3: TGTGCCAGCAGCTTAAGGATAAATCAGCCCCAGCATTTT.

This clone was seen a few times. The V gene is TRBV7-8, the J gene TRBJ2-7, with TRBD1 matching over 11 bases. CDR3 size: 16 residues. V dropped 3 bases and J dropped 3; count of bases not matched to a gene: 7. Germline CDR1 and CDR2: SGHVS and FQNEAQ. CDR3 residues: CASSFPGQGANYEQYF. As DNA, the CDR3 is TGTGCCAGCAGCTTTCCCGGACAGGGGGCGAACTACGAGCAGTACTTC.

This clone came up a few times. The chain links TRBV9 to TRBJ2-1, with 10 bases fitting TRBD2. Germline CDR1 reads SGDLS; CDR2 reads YYNGEE. The CDR3 has 14 amino acids. Trimming cost V 7 bases and J 8 bases; bases outside gene matches: 9. The CDR3 here is CASGPGLASHEQFF. CDR3 DNA sequence: TGTGCCAGCGGACCGGGACTAGCGTCGCATGAGCAGTTCTTC.

The chain uses TRBV28 and TRBJ2-3; D gene ambiguous. This CDR3 spans 14 amino acids. V was trimmed by 4 bases and J by 2 bases, leaving 10 bases between them. Germline CDR1 reads MDHEN; CDR2 reads SYDVKM. CDR3 in DNA: TGTGCCAGCAGTTACGAGACTCACACAGATACGCAGTATTTT. Its translation is CASSYETHTDTQYF.

This clone was detected only once. V is TRBV4-3 and J is TRBJ1-6; D uncertain. Germline CDR1 is LGHNA and CDR2 is YSLEER. The CDR3 contains 18 residues. V lost 0 bases and J lost 7, with 19 bases in between. DNA of the CDR3: TGCGCCAGCAGCCAAGATCACCCCTGGCGGGGTCTGAATTCACCCCTCCACTTT. Its translation: CASSQDHPWRGLNSPLHF.

This chain links TRBV29-1 with TRBJ2-3; the match to TRBD2 covers 8 bases. The CDR3 has 15 residues. CDR1 SQVTM and CDR2 ANQGSEA come from the germline V gene. V lost 1 base, J lost 7 bases, and 10 bases stayed unmatched. The CDR3 loop is CSVEGPGLGRYTQYF. The CDR3 DNA reads as TGCAGCGTTGAAGGCCCGGGACTAGGTCGGTATACGCAGTATTTT.

The chain carries TRBV6-1 and TRBJ2-6, with a tentative D call TRBD1 (7 bases). The germline CDR1 and CDR2 sequences are MNHNS and SASEGT. This CDR3 has 17 residues. V gave up 4 bases and J gave up 0 bases, with 13 bases separating them. The CDR3 DNA is TGTGCCAGCAGTGTACTCCAGGGGGGCTCTGGGGCCAACGTCCTGACTTTC. This translates into CASSVLQGGSGANVLTF.

The gene calls are TRBV5-1 and TRBJ2-5; possibly TRBD1 for D (5 bases). Germline V gene lookup returns CDR1 SGHRS and CDR2 YFSETQ. The CDR3 runs to 16 residues. V was cut by 0 bases and J by 0 bases, with 12 bases left in between. DNA for the CDR3: TGCGCCAGCAGCTTGGAGCAGGGCTTATACCAAGAGACCCAGTACTTC. Protein sequence: CASSLEQGLYQETQYF.

The chain combines TRBV4-1 with TRBJ2-3; TRBD1 matches at 8 bases. The CDR3 length is 15 residues. Unmatched junction bases numbered 10, after V lost 5 bases and J lost 6 bases. CDR1 and CDR2 (germline): MGHRA, YSYEKL. CDR3 loop: CASSSGTGFPDTQYF. For the CDR3, the DNA is TGCGCCAGCAGCTCCGGGACAGGCTTTCCGGATACGCAGTATTTT.

This chain connects TRBV4-3 to TRBJ2-3, with 7 bases lining up with TRBD2. The CDR3 extends over 15 amino acids. CDR1 and CDR2 (germline): LGHNA, YSLEER. The J segment lost 5 bases and the V segment lost 0 bases, leaving 5 bases of the junction unmatched. For the CDR3, the DNA is TGCGCCAGCAGCCAAGATCAGGGACTACAAGATACGCAGTATTTT. This sequence encodes CASSQDQGLQDTQYF.

The chain combines TRBV6-4 with TRBJ2-3, with 14 nucleotides matching TRBD2. This CDR3 region has 16 residues. CDR1 and CDR2 from the germline V gene are MRHNA and SNTAGT. With V trimmed by 4 bases and J by 3 bases, 3 bases remained unmatched. CDR3: CASSAGTSGGTDTQYF. CDR3 coding DNA: TGTGCCAGCAGTGCCGGGACTAGCGGGGGTACAGATACGCAGTATTTT.

This clone has a single count. The chain uses TRBV5-4 and TRBJ2-7; 7 bases are a match to TRBD1. Trimming took 4 bases from V and 6 from J; bases not matched to a gene: 4. This CDR3 region has 12 residues. Germline V gene lookup returns CDR1 SGHNT and CDR2 YYREEE (reference sequence). CDR3 region: CASSLQGREQYF. The CDR3 region has the DNA TGTGCCAGCAGCCTACAGGGGCGCGAGCAGTACTTC.

The chain uses TRBV5-4 and TRBJ2-3, with a tentative D call TRBD2 (5 bases). Germline V lookup: CDR1 SGHNT, CDR2 YYREEE (reference sequence). Trimming left V 4 bases short and J 1 base short, with 7 bases between. This CDR3 is 13 amino acids long. Here the CDR3 reads CASSGLGTDTQYF. In DNA form, the CDR3 reads TGTGCCAGCAGCGGACTCGGCACAGATACGCAGTATTTT. Together with reference TRBV5-4 and TRBJ2-3, the CDR3 gives the full variable domain: ETGVTQSPTHLIKTRGQQVTLRCSSQSGHNTVSWYQQALGQGPQFIFQYYREEENGRGNFPPRFSGLQFPNYSSELNVNALELDDSALYLCASSGLGTDTQYFGPGTRLTVL.

The CDR3 DNA reads TGCAGTGCTAGAGATGGCTCACCCCTCCACTTT. Encoded protein: CSARDGSPLHF. This chain links TRBV20-1 with TRBJ1-6; D gene ambiguous. The CDR3 is made up of 11 amino acids. With 0 bases removed from V and 10 bases from J, the gap between germline ends came to 4 bases. CDR1 and CDR2 from the germline V gene are DFQATT and SNEGSKA (reference sequence).

The CDR3 loop reads CASSLNTASLNTIYF. The CDR3 DNA is TGTGCCAGCAGCTTAAACACAGCTTCTTTGAACACCATATATTTT. The chain joins TRBV7-9 to TRBJ1-3; D uncertain. Trimming stripped 2 bases from V and 7 bases from J, with 15 bases between. Germline loops: CDR1 SEHNR, CDR2 FQNEAQ (reference sequence). The CDR3 covers 15 residues.